A single sample is the source of the 32 T cell receptor beta chains below, sequenced in a study of blood T cell repertoires in COVID-19. TCRdb's table, derived via immunoSEQ multiplex PCR, lists solely in-frame clones and lacks some. The table lists 250,000 to 300,000 clones, roughly 90% of them singletons, with around 11% in the top ten. Sequencing was done on a sample of peripheral blood. The receptors were gathered from a woman between 25 and 40 years old with COVID-19, enrolled during active disease.

This clone was detected only a few times. This chain links TRBV5-1 with TRBJ2-1; a possible D gene is TRBD2 (6 bases). The length of the CDR3 is 14 residues. The germline V and J ends were trimmed by 0 bases and 9 bases, with 13 bases remaining between them. CDR1 is SGHRS, CDR2 YFSETQ, per germline. CDR3 bases: TGCGCCAGCAGCTTGGAAGCGTTCGGGGGTGAGCAGTTCTTC. Translating gives CASSLEAFGGEQFF.

The J gene is TRBJ1-1, the V gene TRBV6-6; perhaps TRBD1 as D (6 bases). Trimming removed 6 bases at V and 3 bases at J, with 14 bases between. Germline-derived CDR1 and CDR2 are MNHNY and SVGAGI (reference sequence). This CDR3 is 14 amino acids long. The CDR3 region has the DNA TGTGCCAGCAGACCCGCAGGGGTTGACACTGAAGCTTTCTTT. The encoded protein is CASRPAGVDTEAFF.

The J gene is TRBJ2-1, the V gene TRBV6-5; 7 bases fit TRBD1. CDR1 is MNHEY, CDR2 SVGAGI, per germline. This CDR3 has 14 amino acids. V lost 1 base to trimming and J lost 5 bases; unmatched junction nucleotides: 2. The CDR3 coding sequence is TGTGCCAGCAGTTACTTGGGACAGCACAATGAGCAGTTCTTC. This gives the protein CASSYLGQHNEQFF.

This clone was counted a single time. This sequence joins TRBV5-1 and TRBJ2-3, with a tentative D call TRBD2 (5 bases). Trimming left V 3 bases short and J 4 bases short, with 24 bases between. The CDR3 covers 18 residues. Germline lookup yields CDR1 SGHRS and CDR2 YFSETQ. The chain's CDR3 is CASSYDSRGSPGADTQYF. CDR3 coding DNA: TGCGCCAGCAGCTATGATTCTAGAGGCTCTCCCGGGGCAGATACGCAGTATTTT.

This sequence joins TRBV30 and TRBJ2-7, with 7 bases identical to TRBD1. Trimming cost V 4 bases and J 2 bases; bases outside gene matches: 8. CDR1 is GTSNPN, CDR2 SVGIG, per germline (reference sequence). This CDR3 contains 14 residues. In DNA form, the CDR3 reads TGTGCCTGGACGCCAGGGGGTCGCCCCTACGAGCAGTACTTC. This translates into CAWTPGGRPYEQYF.

This chain connects TRBV4-1 to TRBJ1-3; unclear D gene. The germline gives CDR1 MGHRA, CDR2 YSYEKL. V lost 0 bases and J 6 bases, leaving 9 bases between the germline ends. The CDR3 has 14 amino acids. CDR3 residues: CASSQERVENTIYF. CDR3 nucleotide sequence: TGCGCCAGCAGCCAAGAGAGGGTAGAAAACACCATATATTTT.

The chain is built from TRBV7-2 and TRBJ2-7; possibly TRBD2 for D (6 bases). Trimming cost V 5 bases and J 4 bases, with 15 bases left between them. CDR3 length: 14 residues. Germline V gives CDR1 SGHTA, CDR2 FQGNSA. The CDR3 DNA reads TGTGCCAGCAGCCCCGGTTCTGGGGGGTACGAGCAGTACTTC. It specifies CASSPGSGGYEQYF. Full variable domain (rest looked up from reference TRBV7-2 and TRBJ2-7): GAGVSQSPSNKVTEKGKDVELRCDPISGHTALYWYRQSLGQGLEFLIYFQGNSAPDKSGLPSDRFSAERTGGSVSTLTIQRTQQEDSAVYLCASSPGSGGYEQYFGPGTRLTVT.

The CDR3 is CASSPSGNTEAFF. The CDR3 DNA reads as TGTGCCAGCAGCCCCTCGGGGAACACTGAAGCTTTCTTT. The genes are TRBV9 and TRBJ1-1; D is unclear. CDR3 length: 13 residues. V was shortened by 4 bases and J by 1 base, with 8 bases between the two germline ends. The germline CDR1 and CDR2 sequences are SGDLS and YYNGEE.

The J gene is TRBJ1-1, the V gene TRBV6-5; D is undetermined. Germline lookup yields CDR1 MNHEY and CDR2 SVGAGI. Between the trimmed V and J ends, which lost 0 bases and 4 bases, there was a span of 15 bases. CDR3 size: 16 residues. The chain's CDR3 is CASSYSISVYSTEAFF. The DNA for the CDR3 is TGTGCCAGCAGTTACTCGATCTCAGTGTATTCCACTGAAGCTTTCTTT.

CDR3 sequence reads: CASSRRTGSDGYGYTF. Here the CDR3 DNA reads TGTGCCAGCAGCCGTAGGACAGGCTCTGATGGCTATGGCTACACCTTC. The chain recombines TRBV7-8 with TRBJ1-2; TRBD1 matches at 7 bases. V lost 5 bases and J lost 4; bases outside the gene matches: 13. CDR1 SGHVS and CDR2 FQNEAQ come from the germline V gene. CDR3 length: 16 amino acids. The variable domain in full, with the rest retrieved from reference TRBV7-8 and TRBJ1-2, is GAGVSQSPRYKVAKRGQDVALRCDPISGHVSLFWYQQALGQGPEFLTYFQNEAQLDKSGLPSDRFFAERPEGSVSTLKIQRTQQEDSAVYLCASSRRTGSDGYGYTFGSGTRLTVV.

The chain links TRBV6-6 to TRBJ2-3, with TRBD1 matching 7 bases. The germline V gene encodes CDR1 MNHNY and CDR2 SVGAGI (reference sequence). V was clipped by 5 bases and J by 5 bases; unmatched bases: 7. The CDR3 extends over 14 amino acids. CDR3 region: CASSNQWTGDTQYF. CDR3 DNA: TGTGCCAGCAGTAACCAATGGACAGGAGATACGCAGTATTTT.

The V and J genes are TRBV19 and TRBJ1-5, with D possibly being TRBD1 (5 bases). Between the trimmed V and J ends, which lost 0 bases and 4 bases, there was a span of 13 bases. This CDR3 contains 16 residues. Looked up from germline, CDR1 is LNHDA and CDR2 is SQIVND (reference sequence). CDR3 coding DNA: TGTGCCAGTAGTATAGAGGGGCCGCTGAAGAATCAGCCCCAGCATTTT. It translates to CASSIEGPLKNQPQHF.

The chain is built from TRBV7-2 and TRBJ2-3, with D possibly TRBD1 on 7 matching bases. CDR1 is SGHTA and CDR2 is FQGNSA in the germline V gene. Trimming cost V 5 bases and J 5 bases, with 17 bases left between them. This CDR3 is 15 amino acids long. This chain's CDR3 is CASSLTGQGGDTQYF. DNA of the CDR3: TGTGCCAGCAGCCTAACGGGGCAGGGGGGAGATACGCAGTATTTT.

This chain uses TRBV27 with TRBJ2-7, with D possibly TRBD2 on 6 matching bases. The CDR3 sequence is 16 residues long. Germline V gene lookup returns CDR1 MNHEY and CDR2 SMNVEV (reference sequence). V was trimmed by 6 bases and J by 5 bases, leaving 23 bases between them. The CDR3 sequence is CASRVLRDWGVHEQYF. CDR3 DNA: TGTGCCAGCAGAGTTTTGAGGGACTGGGGGGTCCACGAGCAGTACTTC.

The chain recombines TRBV9 with TRBJ2-3; the D gene is possibly TRBD1 (6 bases). The germline V gene encodes CDR1 SGDLS and CDR2 YYNGEE. V was cut by 0 bases and J by 6 bases, with 8 bases left in between. The CDR3 consists of 13 residues. CDR3 loop: CASSVATGDTQYF. As DNA, the CDR3 is TGTGCCAGCAGCGTAGCTACAGGGGATACGCAGTATTTT. Full variable domain (outside the CDR3, taken from reference TRBV9 and TRBJ2-3): DSGVTQTPKHLITATGQRVTLRCSPRSGDLSVYWYQQSLDQGLQFLIQYYNGEERAKGNILERFSAQQFPDLHSELNLSSLELGDSALYFCASSVATGDTQYFGPGTRLTVL.

V usage is TRBV30 and J usage is TRBJ1-4, with D possibly TRBD1 on 6 matching bases. The V end was cut by 2 bases, the J end by 9 bases, with 19 bases between. The CDR3 is made up of 15 amino acids. CDR1 and CDR2 from the germline V gene are GTSNPN and SVGIG (reference sequence). The DNA for the CDR3 is TGTGCCTGGAGTTTGGGGACACGGGCCGCGCAAAAACTGTTTTTT. The encoded protein is CAWSLGTRAAQKLFF.

This clone came up once. The chain has TRBV5-4 and TRBJ2-1; 9 bases agree with TRBD2. This CDR3 region has 14 residues. Unmatched junction bases numbered 11, after V lost 4 bases and J lost 12 bases. Germline values: CDR1 SGHNT, CDR2 YYREEE (reference sequence). The CDR3 sequence: CASSSRLAEQRQFF. The CDR3 DNA reads as TGTGCCAGCAGCAGCAGACTAGCGGAACAACGGCAGTTCTTC.

The genes are TRBV27 and TRBJ2-3, with TRBD1 as a possible D gene (5 bases). The germline gives CDR1 MNHEY, CDR2 SMNVEV (reference sequence). CDR3 length equals 11 residues. The V end was cut by 6 bases, the J end by 11 bases, with 12 bases between. CDR3 in DNA: TGTGCCAGCAGCTCCGACAGAAGGCAGTATTTT. It is translated as CASSSDRRQYF.

J is TRBJ1-1 and V is TRBV5-6, with D possibly being TRBD1 (6 bases). This CDR3 is 16 amino acids long. Trimming cost V 4 bases and J 1 base, with 17 bases left between them. CDR1 and CDR2 from the germline V gene are SGHDT and YYEEEE. For the CDR3, the DNA is TGTGCCAGCAGCCCGGGGTTAGGGACACCGAACACTGAAGCTTTCTTT. It codes for CASSPGLGTPNTEAFF.

This clone showed up just once. V and J are TRBV28 and TRBJ1-2; 9 positions agree with TRBD1. Per germline, CDR1 MDHEN and CDR2 SYDVKM. The V segment lost 7 bases and the J segment 4 bases; nucleotides outside the gene matches: 16. The CDR3 covers 17 residues. Here the CDR3 DNA reads TGTGCCAGCATCACGCGGGCCCTAGGACAGGGGACCTATGGCTACACCTTC. It specifies CASITRALGQGTYGYTF.

This clone has only a few counts. This chain links TRBV7-2 with TRBJ2-7; weak D call: TRBD1 (6 bases). The CDR3 has 15 amino acids. V was shortened by 5 bases and J by 0 bases, with 14 bases between the two germline ends. From germline, CDR1 is SGHTA and CDR2 FQGNSA. CDR3: CASSTGTLSSYEQYF. CDR3 nucleotide sequence: TGTGCCAGCAGCACCGGGACACTCAGCTCCTACGAGCAGTACTTC.

This clone was seen once. V gene TRBV19 combines with J gene TRBJ1-6, with 9 positions matching TRBD1. This CDR3 comprises 15 residues. V was clipped by 5 bases and J by 8 bases; unmatched bases: 7. CDR1 and CDR2 (germline): LNHDA, SQIVND (reference sequence). The CDR3 sequence is CASSGLDRGYSPLHF. The CDR3 coding sequence is TGTGCCAGTAGTGGCCTGGACAGGGGTTATTCACCCCTCCACTTT.

The chain combines TRBV24-1 with TRBJ1-4, with D possibly TRBD1 on 5 matching bases. V was pared by 2 bases and J by 5 bases, with 11 bases between. The CDR3 extends over 15 amino acids. Germline V gene data show CDR1 as KGHDR and CDR2 as SFDVKD. The CDR3 DNA sequence: TGTGCCACCAGTGATTCCGGGACTGAAAATGAAAAACTGTTTTTT. It is translated as CATSDSGTENEKLFF.

The table lists this clone with a few counts. The chain joins TRBV30 to TRBJ1-4; 7 nucleotides line up with TRBD1. CDR3 length equals 16 residues. Germline V gene lookup returns CDR1 GTSNPN and CDR2 SVGIG (reference sequence). Unmatched junction bases numbered 13, after V lost 3 bases and J lost 6 bases. The CDR3 bases are TGTGCCTGGAGCGACCGACAGGGCGAAATTTATGAAAAACTGTTTTTT. This gives the protein CAWSDRQGEIYEKLFF.

The rearrangement joins TRBV5-1 to TRBJ2-7; D may be TRBD1 (6 bases). Trimming pared 4 bases from V and 2 bases from J, leaving 10 bases between. The V gene's germline CDR1 is SGHRS and CDR2 YFSETQ. The CDR3 has 13 residues. The CDR3: CASSRDTAYEQYF. Written as DNA, the CDR3 is TGCGCCAGCAGCCGGGACACCGCCTACGAGCAGTACTTC. Supplemented by reference TRBV5-1 and TRBJ2-7, the full variable domain reads KAGVTQTPRYLIKTRGQQVTLSCSPISGHRSVSWYQQTPGQGLQFLFEYFSETQRNKGNFPGRFSGRQFSNSRSEMNVSTLELGDSALYLCASSRDTAYEQYFGPGTRLTVT.

V is TRBV28 and J is TRBJ1-3; D is ambiguous. Germline V lookup: CDR1 MDHEN, CDR2 SYDVKM. The CDR3 length is 15 residues. Trimming pared 4 bases from V and 4 bases from J, leaving 14 bases between. CDR3 protein: CASSSLAANGNTIYF. The CDR3 DNA sequence: TGTGCCAGCAGTTCCCTCGCGGCAAACGGAAACACCATATATTTT.

This chain connects TRBV19 to TRBJ2-7; tentative D call: TRBD1 (7 bases). Trimming left V 3 bases short and J 2 bases short, with 11 bases between. From germline, CDR1 is LNHDA and CDR2 SQIVND (reference sequence). The length of the CDR3 is 14 residues. In DNA form, the CDR3 reads TGTGCCAGTAGTATGGGCAGGGGGGCCTACGAGCAGTACTTC. Its protein product is CASSMGRGAYEQYF.

The gene calls are TRBV28 and TRBJ1-6; 7 positions match TRBD1. Losses at the gene ends were 5 bases for V and 7 bases for J; bases not matched to a gene: 8. This CDR3 has 15 residues. The germline V gene has CDR1 MDHEN and CDR2 SYDVKM. In nucleotides, the CDR3 is TGTGCCAGCAGTCCAGGGGGAGCCAGCAATTCACCCCTCCACTTT. Encoded protein: CASSPGGASNSPLHF.

The chain couples TRBV6-1 to TRBJ2-5; the D is unclear. The CDR3 contains 13 residues. Trimming pared 10 bases from V and 1 base from J, leaving 13 bases between. Per the germline V gene, CDR1 is MNHNS and CDR2 is SASEGT. The CDR3 bases are TGTGCCACACTGTCCCCGGTCCAAGAGACCCAGTACTTC. Protein sequence: CATLSPVQETQYF.

Here the CDR3 reads CSAGSTGEQFF. The CDR3 DNA reads TGCAGTGCTGGATCCACGGGTGAGCAGTTCTTC. The V gene is TRBV20-1, the J gene TRBJ2-1; D is uncertain. V was trimmed by 5 bases and J by 9 bases, leaving 11 bases between them. Per the germline V gene, CDR1 is DFQATT and CDR2 is SNEGSKA (reference sequence). This CDR3 is 11 amino acids long.

V and J are TRBV7-9 and TRBJ2-3, with 10 bases matching TRBD1. The CDR3 has 17 amino acids. Germline CDR1 is SEHNR and CDR2 is FQNEAQ (reference sequence). The J segment lost 4 bases and the V segment lost 5 bases, leaving 12 bases of the junction unmatched. The CDR3 bases are TGTGCCAGCAGCCCTTTGATAGGGACAGGGGACCCAGATACGCAGTATTTT. This encodes CASSPLIGTGDPDTQYF.

The V call is TRBV2, the J call TRBJ2-7; 12 nucleotides agree with TRBD2. The CDR3 loop spans 15 amino acids. Germline CDR1 SNHLY, CDR2 FYNNEI. The V gene end was trimmed by 4 bases and the J gene end by 3 bases; junction bases not matched to a gene: 4. In DNA, the CDR3 is TGTGCCAGCAGTGCCACTAGCGGGAGGCGCTACGAGCAGTACTTC. Translated: CASSATSGRRYEQYF.